Presented here are 3 T cell receptor beta chains from one specimen sequenced in a study of T-cell memory formation after mild COVID-19. TCRdb re-called the 5' RACE reads with MiXCR, one entry per CDR3 protein. The sample holds some 120,000 distinct CDR3 sequences, approximately 15% seen once. Sequenced input: PBMCs or a T cell subset sorted from them (not recorded which). The receptor set was obtained from an adult woman who had mild COVID-19 (a few samples of this study predate the infection). Cell type and time point are not known.

The CDR3 region has the DNA TGTGCCAGCAGGTCGACAGGCACTGAAGCTTTCTTT. The encoded protein is CASRSTGTEAFF. The chain combines TRBV27 with TRBJ1-1; maybe TRBD1 (6 bases). There are 12 residues in the CDR3. Between the trimmed V and J ends, which lost 6 bases and 4 bases, there was a span of 9 bases. The germline V gene has CDR1 MNHEY and CDR2 SMNVEV (reference sequence).

This clonotype was detected many times. This chain joins TRBV5-1 and TRBJ1-2; D is uncertain. Germline CDR1 is SGHRS and CDR2 is YFSETQ. V shed 4 bases and J shed 3 bases, with 13 bases lying between them. The CDR3 extends over 14 amino acids. Written as DNA, the CDR3 is TGCGCCAGCAGCCAACTTACCCCGGACTATGGCTACACCTTC. Protein sequence: CASSQLTPDYGYTF.

The J gene is TRBJ2-1, the V gene TRBV27; 14 bases agree with TRBD2. Germline V gives CDR1 MNHEY, CDR2 SMNVEV (reference sequence). The trim removed 7 bases at V and 5 bases at J, leaving 19 bases unmatched. This CDR3 has 20 amino acids. The CDR3 loop reads CASTFIVQGLAGVKDNEQFF. CDR3 nucleotide sequence: TGTGCCAGCACCTTTATTGTCCAGGGACTAGCGGGAGTGAAGGACAATGAGCAGTTCTTC.